A selection of T cell receptor beta chains follows, all from one sample in a study of Ad26.COV2.S vaccination and SARS-CoV-2 variants. Libraries were prepared by immunoSEQ multiplex PCR; TCRdb keeps only in-frame clonotypes and omits some of them. Counted here are 400,000 to 450,000 clones, roughly 90% occurring once; the ten biggest clones make up more than 10%. The sequencing used peripheral blood, collected in a trial of Ad26.COV2.S vaccine versus placebo. The receptors originated from a person between 18 and 65 years old who received the Ad26.COV2.S COVID-19 vaccine or a placebo. Each CDR3 is given with its conserved first and last residue. A D gene is named only where the DNA matches it firmly. Expanded clones get a size class; other rows say once, few or many, or leave the size out.

clone_size	j_call	v_call	d_call	cdr3_nt	cdr3_aa
-	TRBJ1-1	TRBV29-1	-	TGCAGCGTCGCAAGGTGGGGGGGCTTAGTTGAAGCTTTCTTT	CSVARWGGLVEAFF
-	TRBJ1-3	TRBV7-2	TRBD1	TGTGCCAGCAGCTCGCAGGGGGGCACTGGAAACACCATATATTTT	CASSSQGGTGNTIYF
-	TRBJ1-5	TRBV19	TRBD1	TGTGCCACTGAGGGACAGGGGGGAAGCAATCAGCCCCAGCATTTT	CATEGQGGSNQPQHF
-	TRBJ2-1	TRBV18	-	TGTGCCAGCCACCCACAGGGTTACCTCGGGAATGAGCAGTTCTTC	CASHPQGYLGNEQFF
-	TRBJ2-5	TRBV19	-	TGTGCCAGTAGATCCAAGTGGGATCAAGAGACCCAGTACTTC	CASRSKWDQETQYF
-	TRBJ2-1	TRBV5-1	TRBD2	TGCGCCAGCCAGCGGGAAGGGGATGAGCAGTTCTTC	CASQREGDEQFF
-	TRBJ2-7	TRBV28	-	TGTGCCAGCAGTTCTAGGACAAGACAGACGTACTTC	CASSSRTRQTYF
few	TRBJ1-2	TRBV6-5	-	TGTGCCAGCAGTCCGCGGCTTTTTGGCTATGGCTACACCTTC	CASSPRLFGYGYTF
-	TRBJ1-2	TRBV4-1	-	TGCGCCAGCAGCCAAGATTGGGAATCCTCCAACTATGGCTACACCTTC	CASSQDWESSNYGYTF
-	TRBJ2-3	TRBV21-1	-	TGTGCCAGCAGCACGCTGAGGCGGCGCGGGTACACAGATACGCAGTATTTT	CASSTLRRRGYTDTQYF
-	TRBJ1-3	TRBV11-2	-	TGTGCCAGCAGCTTAGGCAGGGGCTCTGGAAACACCATATATTTT	CASSLGRGSGNTIYF
-	TRBJ2-5	TRBV5-5	-	TGTGCCAGCAGCCTCCTAAGACGGGGAGAAGAGACCCAGTACTTC	CASSLLRRGEETQYF